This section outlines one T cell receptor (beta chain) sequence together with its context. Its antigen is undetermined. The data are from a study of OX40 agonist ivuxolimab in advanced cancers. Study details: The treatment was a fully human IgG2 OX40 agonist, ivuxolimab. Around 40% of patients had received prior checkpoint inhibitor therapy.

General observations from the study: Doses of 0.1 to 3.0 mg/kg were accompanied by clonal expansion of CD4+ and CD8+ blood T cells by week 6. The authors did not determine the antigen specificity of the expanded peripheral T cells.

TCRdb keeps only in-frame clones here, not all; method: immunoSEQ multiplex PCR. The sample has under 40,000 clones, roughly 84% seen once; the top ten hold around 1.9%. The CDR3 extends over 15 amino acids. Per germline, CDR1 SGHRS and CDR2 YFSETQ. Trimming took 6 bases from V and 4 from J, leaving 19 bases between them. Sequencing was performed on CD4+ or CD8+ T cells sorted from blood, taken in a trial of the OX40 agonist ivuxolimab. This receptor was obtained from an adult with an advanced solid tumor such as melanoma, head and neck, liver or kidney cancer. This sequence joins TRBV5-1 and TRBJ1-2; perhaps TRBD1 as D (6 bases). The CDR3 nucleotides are TGCGCCAGCAAAGAGGACAGCTCATTTGGCTATGGCTACACCTTC. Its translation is CASKEDSSFGYGYTF.